The clone carrying this T cell receptor beta chain was recorded a few times. The antigen is not known. Every donor provided one heparinised blood draw, which averaged approximately 100 mL. These data are taken from a study of beta chain features in type 1 diabetes. Sequencing targeted expressed TCRB transcripts, as all isolated RNA had been reverse transcribed. Method: immunoSEQ multiplex PCR; TCRdb's copy keeps in-frame clones and lacks some. Among 350,000 to 450,000 clones listed, more than 11% were seen once. With 0 bases clipped from V and 3 bases from J, the junction kept 3 bases outside the gene matches. Germline assignment: CDR1 LGHNA and CDR2 YSLEER. This CDR3 spans 17 amino acids. Study-wide results and limits: The study found fewer insertions and more deletions at VDJ junctions in type 1 diabetes patients.

This chain connects TRBV4-3 to TRBJ2-1; 12 bases are a match to TRBD2. The sequenced sample consisted of naive CD4+ T cells from blood. This receptor was taken from a man between 25 and 39 years old in good health. The CDR3 DNA follows: TGCGCCAGCAGCCAAGATCCACTAGCGGGAGGCTACAATGAGCAGTTCTTC. Its translation: CASSQDPLAGGYNEQFF.